Described below is a single TCR beta chain sequence and its context. This clone was recorded only once. Its binding antigen is unknown. Qualities for individual bases were not recorded, and no much larger clone is one base off. The data are from a study of blood T cell repertoires in COVID-19 (dated by TCRdb to the early 2020s). Background on the whole study: The collaborator samples originated in the United States, Italy and Spain and spanned the acute and convalescent phases of COVID-19. The prospective study material was composed of cDNA or gDNA derived from T cells, B-cell-depleted T cells, or PBMCs. Subjects who had been exposed to COVID-19, were actively infected with it, or had recovered from it provided the deeply sampled blood TCRbeta repertoires that made up the dataset. The repertoires were released in a freely available public database intended as a resource for research on the immune response to SARS-CoV-2. The samples were drawn from two sources: the first 160 participants of the ongoing ImmuneRACE study, and over 1,000 subjects contributed by 6 global collaborators. A de-identified subject ID, COVID-19 status, age in years and sex were almost always included in the sample metadata. HLA class I and class II types, where available, came from metadata supplied by the sample provider rather than from assay-based typing.

What the work shows at the level of the full study, not this receptor alone: Clinical and demographic metadata were provided uncurated, with the amount varying by source and participant.

TCRbeta CDR3 regions were amplified from genomic DNA using the immunoSEQ Assay, a bias-controlled multiplex PCR. The authors' analysis ran thus. The number of nucleated cells in each sample was estimated from the amplification of reference gene primers within the assay. To quantify the absolute abundance of each unique TCRbeta CDR3 rearrangement, sequence reads were collapsed and filtered. For each sample, productive Simpson clonality was calculated as the square root of Simpson's diversity index over productive rearrangements. TCRdb took this table from immuneACCESS and kept in-frame rearrangements with V and J called. Such tables lack part of the clones; where checked against another copy, unresolved V genes explain under half of the gap, and the rest is unexplained. That table is the source of V, J and clone size, and D and trimming were worked out from the DNA. The sample table contains about 240,000 clones; only one count was recorded for approximately 85% of them. Approximately 5% of the sample lies in the top ten.

In Seattle, one collaborating source enrolled patients while the infection was active and tracked those patients longitudinally over the course of disease. Each collaborating institution followed its own protocols to collect whole blood in K2EDTA tubes. Collaborator samples were shipped for TCRbeta analysis as frozen whole blood, isolated PBMCs, or DNA extracted from either sample type. The CDR3, cysteine through phenylalanine, is 15 amino acids long. This entry keeps only the CDR3 DNA: 45 bases, framed from base 1. The germline V gene gives CDR1 as MGHRA and CDR2 as YSYEKL. Trimming takes 4 bases off V and 2 bases off J; junction bases not matched to a gene: 6.

The source material was peripheral blood. This clonotype originated in a man aged 45-65 years with COVID-19, enrolled during active disease. The rearranged chain carries TRBV4-1 and TRBJ2-5; TRBD1 lines up with 8 middle nucleotides. The CDR3 reads CASSLRTGRQETQYF. The nucleotides are TGCGCCAGCAGCCTAAGGACAGGGCGGCAAGAGACCCAGTACTTC.